This T cell receptor beta chain was profiled in a study of shared clonotypes between healthy human individuals. The table lists this clone with a few counts. Other DNA sequences in this specimen translate into the identical CDR3. Assay: immunoSEQ multiplex PCR; the TCRdb copy retains only in-frame clones and omits some. The sample records 800,000 to 1,200,000 clones, about 80% being singletons. Germline trimming cut 2 bases from V and 1 base from J; bases unmatched to any gene: 1. CDR1 and CDR2 from the germline V gene are MGHDK and SYGVNS. The CDR3 runs to 14 residues. This chain links TRBV25-1 with TRBJ1-1; 7 bases align to TRBD1. Material: memory CD4+ T cells from PBMCs. The subset denotes: CD45RA-negative fraction. This TCR came from a man aged 18 to 29 in good health. Some clones in this sample may be carry-over from other donors' samples. Written as DNA, the CDR3 is TGTGCCAGCAGTGAAACAGGGGAGAACACTGAAGCTTTCTTT. Its protein product is CASSETGENTEAFF.